One sample yielded the 14 T cell receptor beta chains listed below, sequenced in a study of blood T cell repertoires in COVID-19. Clones were read by immunoSEQ multiplex PCR, and TCRdb kept only the in-frame ones, dropping some. The sample records under 150,000 clones, around 80% being singletons. Sample: peripheral blood. All receptors come from a woman between 45 and 65 years old with acute or convalescent COVID-19.

V usage is TRBV9 and J usage is TRBJ2-3; the D is unclear. Germline V gives CDR1 SGDLS, CDR2 YYNGEE. CDR3 length equals 14 residues. The ends were cut back, 0 bases at V and 3 bases at J, with 8 bases in the middle. In nucleotides, the CDR3 is TGTGCCAGCAGCGTAGCTACAGCTACAGATACGCAGTATTTT. Protein: CASSVATATDTQYF.

This clone showed up just a few times. The CDR3 DNA reads TGCGCCAGCAGTCTTAGGGGGCGGAACACTGAAGCTTTCTTT. This encodes CASSLRGRNTEAFF. The genes are TRBV4-3 and TRBJ1-1; 7 bases agree with TRBD1. The CDR3 totals 14 residues. V lost 6 bases to trimming and J lost 1 base; unmatched junction nucleotides: 5. Germline V gene sequence: CDR1 LGHNA, CDR2 YSLEER.

The rearrangement joins TRBV6-5 to TRBJ2-2; perhaps TRBD2 as D (7 bases). The CDR3 length is 15 residues. Trimming removed 5 bases at V and 8 bases at J, with 18 bases between. Germline V gene data show CDR1 as MNHEY and CDR2 as SVGAGI. CDR3 sequence reads: CASSNLGGESGELFF. CDR3 nucleotides: TGTGCCAGCAGTAATCTAGGGGGGGAATCAGGGGAGCTGTTTTTT.

The J gene is TRBJ1-2, the V gene TRBV7-3, with a tentative D call TRBD1 (5 bases). Deletions cut 5 bases from V and 7 bases from J, with 17 bases between. This CDR3 has 14 amino acids. Germline V lookup: CDR1 SGHTA, CDR2 FQGTGA. CDR3 region: CASSPGQGDGGYTF. The CDR3 DNA is TGTGCCAGCAGCCCCGGACAAGGCGACGGTGGCTACACCTTC. Full variable domain (missing parts from reference TRBV7-3 and TRBJ1-2): GAGVSQTPSNKVTEKGKYVELRCDPISGHTALYWYRQSLGQGPEFLIYFQGTGAADDSGLPNDRFFAVRPEGSVSTLKIQRTERGDSAVYLCASSPGQGDGGYTFGSGTRLTVV.

This sequence joins TRBV19 and TRBJ1-2, with D hard to call. Germline V lookup: CDR1 LNHDA, CDR2 SQIVND (reference sequence). The germline V and J ends were trimmed by 5 bases and 14 bases, with 21 bases remaining between them. This CDR3 contains 13 residues. CDR3 amino acids: CASSPTEFSARTF. Written as DNA, the CDR3 is TGTGCCAGTAGTCCGACGGAATTTTCGGCTAGGACCTTC.

The V call is TRBV7-2, the J call TRBJ1-4; 7 bases fit TRBD1. Germline-derived CDR1 and CDR2 are SGHTA and FQGNSA. This CDR3 contains 15 residues. V trimming: 2 bases; J trimming: 3 bases; junction bases outside the gene matches: 3. The CDR3: CASSLLQGANEKLFF. Written as DNA, the CDR3 is TGTGCCAGCAGCTTATTGCAGGGGGCTAATGAAAAACTGTTTTTT.

This chain joins TRBV7-2 and TRBJ1-1; D gene ambiguous. CDR1 SGHTA and CDR2 FQGNSA come from the germline V gene. The CDR3 runs to 14 residues. V was trimmed by 3 bases and J by 3 bases, leaving 11 bases between them. The CDR3 DNA is TGTGCCAGCAGCTTTTTCCGAGCCGACACTGAAGCTTTCTTT. Protein sequence: CASSFFRADTEAFF.

The V call is TRBV2, the J call TRBJ2-5; 8 bases map to TRBD2. The CDR3 extends over 14 amino acids. V shed 7 bases, J shed 4 bases, and the junction held 8 bases outside the gene matches. Germline V gene lookup returns CDR1 SNHLY and CDR2 FYNNEI. CDR3 sequence reads: CASTPGLAGETQYF. Here the CDR3 DNA reads TGTGCCAGCACCCCCGGACTAGCAGGAGAGACCCAGTACTTC.

CDR3 DNA sequence: TGCGCCAGCAGCCAAGCCCGGGACACCCAAGAGACCCAGTACTTC. This gives the protein CASSQARDTQETQYF. The gene calls are TRBV4-1 and TRBJ2-5; D may be TRBD1 (6 bases). The CDR3 is made up of 15 amino acids. V lost 1 base to trimming and J lost 1 base, with 10 bases between them. CDR1 is MGHRA, CDR2 YSYEKL, per germline.

V usage is TRBV6-1 and J usage is TRBJ1-1, with D uncertain. V was cut by 2 bases and J by 1 base, with 8 bases left in between. Germline-derived CDR1 and CDR2 are MNHNS and SASEGT. This CDR3 is 14 amino acids long. The CDR3 here is CASSELSENTEAFF. The CDR3 bases are TGTGCCAGCAGTGAATTATCAGAGAACACTGAAGCTTTCTTT.

This sequence joins TRBV6-6 and TRBJ1-1, with TRBD1 as a possible D gene (6 bases). Trimming took off 4 bases at V and 5 bases at J, with 11 bases between the two ends. In germline, CDR1 is MNHNY, CDR2 SVGAGI (reference sequence). The CDR3 extends over 13 amino acids. The CDR3 DNA reads TGTGCCAGCAGTTTAAGGGGGGGAACTGAAGCTTTCTTT. This encodes CASSLRGGTEAFF.

This clone was picked up a small number of times. The chain couples TRBV7-8 to TRBJ2-7; the match to TRBD1 covers 11 bases. The CDR3 runs to 16 residues. J was trimmed by 7 bases and V by 5 bases; bases with no gene match: 13. Germline values: CDR1 SGHVS, CDR2 FQNEAQ. CDR3 protein: CASSVGTGGWRWEQYF. Here the CDR3 DNA reads TGTGCCAGCAGCGTAGGGACAGGGGGATGGAGGTGGGAGCAGTACTTC.

The sample holds one count of this clone. V is TRBV19 and J is TRBJ2-6, with D perhaps matching TRBD2 (6 bases). Germline CDR1 is LNHDA and CDR2 is SQIVND (reference sequence). The CDR3 totals 17 residues. The V gene lost 10 bases and the J gene lost 4 bases, with 23 bases spanning the gap. The CDR3 region is CATWGERAGDGANVLTF. The CDR3 bases are TGTGCCACCTGGGGGGAAAGGGCAGGTGACGGGGCCAACGTCCTGACTTTC. Using reference TRBV19 and TRBJ2-6 for the parts outside the CDR3, the full variable domain is DGGITQSPKYLFRKEGQNVTLSCEQNLNHDAMYWYRQDPGQGLRLIYYSQIVNDFQKGDIAEGYSVSREKKESFPLTVTSAQKNPTAFYLCATWGERAGDGANVLTFGAGSRLTVL.

The V gene is TRBV27, the J gene TRBJ1-1; 8 positions agree with TRBD1. This CDR3 is built from 16 residues. Per germline, CDR1 MNHEY and CDR2 SMNVEV (reference sequence). With V trimmed by 6 bases and J by 1 base, 10 bases remained unmatched. CDR3 DNA: TGTGCCAGCAGCTATCGACAGGGGCCTCAGAACACTGAAGCTTTCTTT. Translation: CASSYRQGPQNTEAFF.